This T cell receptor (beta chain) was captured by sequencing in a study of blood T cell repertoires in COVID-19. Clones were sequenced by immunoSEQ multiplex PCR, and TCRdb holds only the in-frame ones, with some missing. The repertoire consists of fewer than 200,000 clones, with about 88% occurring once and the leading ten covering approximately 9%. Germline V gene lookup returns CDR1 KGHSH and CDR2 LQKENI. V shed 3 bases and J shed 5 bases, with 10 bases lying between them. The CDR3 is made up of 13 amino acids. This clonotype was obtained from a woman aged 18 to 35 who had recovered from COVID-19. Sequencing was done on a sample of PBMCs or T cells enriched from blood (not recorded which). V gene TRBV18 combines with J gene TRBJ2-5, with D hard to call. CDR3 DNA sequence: TGTGCCAGCTCACCCACAGCTCGGGAGACCCAGTACTTC. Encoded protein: CASSPTARETQYF.